A selection of T cell receptor beta chains follows, all from one sample in a study of technical replicates of blood from several donors. Here immunoSEQ multiplex PCR was the method, and the copy in TCRdb shows in-frame clones only, minus some. The sample shows 65,000 to 90,000 clones, under 99% of them seen only once. The specimen sequenced was T cells isolated from PBMCs. All receptors derive from a human donor in good health. Both conserved end residues are part of each CDR3. A D gene is named only where the DNA matches it firmly. Size values are once, few and many counts, or a class for expanded clones, and some rows have none.

abundance,j_gene,d_gene,v_gene,CDR3nt,CDR3aa
-,TRBJ2-2,TRBD1,TRBV19,TGTGCCAGTAGTCTCCGGGACAGCCCGAACACCGGGGAGCTGTTTTTT,CASSLRDSPNTGELFF
once,TRBJ2-3,TRBD1,TRBV7-3,TGTGCCAGCAGCTTACAGGGGGCGCATTCAGATACGCAGTATTTT,CASSLQGAHSDTQYF
-,TRBJ2-1,-,TRBV2,TGTGCCAGCAACGACAGGAGCTCCTACAATGAGCAGTTCTTC,CASNDRSSYNEQFF
-,TRBJ2-3,TRBD1,TRBV7-3,TGTGCCAGCAGCCGGGACAGATCAGATACGCAGTATTTT,CASSRDRSDTQYF
-,TRBJ2-1,TRBD2,TRBV27,TGTGCCAGCTCGACTAGCGGATTCTCCTACAATGAGCAGTTCTTC,CASSTSGFSYNEQFF
-,TRBJ2-1,TRBD2,TRBV30,TGTGCCTGGAGTGTACTTAGCGGGATCAATGAGCAGTTCTTC,CAWSVLSGINEQFF
-,TRBJ1-5,TRBD1,TRBV7-9,TGTGCCAGCAGCTTAACCGGGACAGGGGTGTATTATGGTCAGCCCCAGCATTTT,CASSLTGTGVYYGQPQHF
-,TRBJ1-4,TRBD1,TRBV2,TGTGCCCTAATAAAGACAGGGGATGAAAAACTGTTTTTT,CALIKTGDEKLFF
-,TRBJ1-2,TRBD1,TRBV27,TGTGCCAGCAGTTGGTCAGGGGGTGGTAACTATGGCTACACCTTC,CASSWSGGGNYGYTF
-,TRBJ1-2,-,TRBV28,TGTGCCAGCAGTCCGGAGAGGGTCTATGGCTACACCTTC,CASSPERVYGYTF
-,TRBJ1-5,-,TRBV6-1,TGTGCCAGCAGTGAACCCCTTCGGAGCAATCAGCCCCAGCATTTT,CASSEPLRSNQPQHF
-,TRBJ2-1,TRBD2,TRBV28,TGTGCCAGCAGTTACTTCGAGCGGGAGACATTTTACAATGAGCAGTTCTTC,CASSYFERETFYNEQFF
-,TRBJ2-7,TRBD1,TRBV28,TGTGCCAGCAGTTTGTGGGACAGGGCTTACGAGCAGTACTTC,CASSLWDRAYEQYF
-,TRBJ2-7,TRBD1,TRBV5-1,TGCGCCAGCAGCTCTTCTCCAGGGGGCGCCTACGAGCAGTACTTC,CASSSSPGGAYEQYF
-,TRBJ2-7,-,TRBV27,TGTGCCAGCAGTTTTTTGGAGGGCGGTATATACGAGCAGTACTTC,CASSFLEGGIYEQYF
once,TRBJ2-2,TRBD2,TRBV2,TGTGCCAGCAGTGAGATTAGCGGGAGCACCGGGGAGCTGTTTTTT,CASSEISGSTGELFF
-,TRBJ1-1,-,TRBV27,TGTGCCAGCAGTCAGAATACGAACACTGAAGCTTTCTTT,CASSQNTNTEAFF
once,TRBJ2-1,TRBD2,TRBV9,TGTGCCAGCAGCGGAGCGGGGGGCTACAATGAGCAGTTCTTC,CASSGAGGYNEQFF
-,TRBJ2-1,TRBD2,TRBV28,TGTGCCAGCGCAGGGCCTGGGACTAGCGGGAGCTATGAGCAGTTCTTC,CASAGPGTSGSYEQFF
-,TRBJ2-5,TRBD2,TRBV9,TGTGCCAGCAGCGTAGGAGCGGGAGGGCCGAGGGAGACCCAGTACTTC,CASSVGAGGPRETQYF
-,TRBJ2-7,TRBD2,TRBV14,TGTGCCAGCAGCCAACTAGCGGTAGACTACGAGCAGTACTTC,CASSQLAVDYEQYF
-,TRBJ2-7,-,TRBV5-8,TGTGCCAGCAGTTACGGCGACAGGCAAGACTACGAGCAGTACTTC,CASSYGDRQDYEQYF
-,TRBJ1-3,-,TRBV21-1,TGTGCCAGCAGCAAGGGACAGGAGATCTCTGGAAACACCATATATTTT,CASSKGQEISGNTIYF